This T cell receptor (beta chain) was found in a study of blood T cell repertoires in COVID-19. This table comes from immunoSEQ multiplex PCR, and its TCRdb copy is limited to in-frame clones, with some not included. This sample has 250,000 to 300,000 clones; under 95% occur once, and the top ten carry under 3%. Cohort assignment relied on participant-reported clinical history. The CDR3 has 14 residues. The V and J ends lost 2 bases and 4 bases, in that order; junction bases with no gene match: 4. CDR1 and CDR2 (germline): SGHRS, YFSETQ. The V and J genes are TRBV5-1 and TRBJ1-2; the match to TRBD1 covers 8 bases. This clonotype was obtained from a woman in her forties with acute COVID-19. Sequencing input: PBMCs or T cells enriched from blood (not recorded which). The CDR3: CASSFTGTGYGYTF. The CDR3 DNA is TGCGCCAGCAGCTTCACCGGGACAGGCTATGGCTACACCTTC.